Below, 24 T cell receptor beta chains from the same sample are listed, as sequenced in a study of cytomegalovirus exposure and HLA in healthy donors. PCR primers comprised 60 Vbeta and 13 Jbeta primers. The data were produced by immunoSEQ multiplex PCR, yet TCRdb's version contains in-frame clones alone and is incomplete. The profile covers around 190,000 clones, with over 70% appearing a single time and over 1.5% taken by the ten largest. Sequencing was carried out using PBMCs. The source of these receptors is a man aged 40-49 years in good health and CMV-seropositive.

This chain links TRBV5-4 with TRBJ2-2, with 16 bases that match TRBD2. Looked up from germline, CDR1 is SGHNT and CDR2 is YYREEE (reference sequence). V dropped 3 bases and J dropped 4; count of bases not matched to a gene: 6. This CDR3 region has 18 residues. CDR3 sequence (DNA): TGTGCCAGCAGCTCGGGACTAGCGGGAGGGCCGGGCACCGGGGAGCTGTTTTTT. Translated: CASSSGLAGGPGTGELFF.

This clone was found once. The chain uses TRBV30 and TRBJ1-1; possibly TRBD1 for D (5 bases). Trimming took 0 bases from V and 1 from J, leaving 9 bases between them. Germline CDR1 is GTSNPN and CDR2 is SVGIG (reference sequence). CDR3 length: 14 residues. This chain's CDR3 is CAWSVIRANTEAFF. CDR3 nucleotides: TGTGCCTGGAGTGTAATCAGGGCGAACACTGAAGCTTTCTTT.

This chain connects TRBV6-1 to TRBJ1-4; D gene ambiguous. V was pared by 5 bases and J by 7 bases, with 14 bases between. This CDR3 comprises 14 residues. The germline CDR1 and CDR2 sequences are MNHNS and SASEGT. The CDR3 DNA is TGTGCCAGCAGTTTCGAAAGCGGGGTTGAAAAACTGTTTTTT. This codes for CASSFESGVEKLFF.

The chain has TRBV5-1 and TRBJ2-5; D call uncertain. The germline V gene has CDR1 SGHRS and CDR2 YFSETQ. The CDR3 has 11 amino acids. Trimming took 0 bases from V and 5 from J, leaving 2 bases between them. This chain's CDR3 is CASSLAETQYF. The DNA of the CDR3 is TGCGCCAGCAGCTTGGCGGAGACCCAGTACTTC.

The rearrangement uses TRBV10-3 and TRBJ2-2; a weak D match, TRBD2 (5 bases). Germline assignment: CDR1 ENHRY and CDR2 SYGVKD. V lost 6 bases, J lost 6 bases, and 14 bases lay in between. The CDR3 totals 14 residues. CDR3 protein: CAIRGIYGAGELFF. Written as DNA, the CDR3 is TGTGCCATCAGAGGAATATACGGGGCCGGGGAGCTGTTTTTT.

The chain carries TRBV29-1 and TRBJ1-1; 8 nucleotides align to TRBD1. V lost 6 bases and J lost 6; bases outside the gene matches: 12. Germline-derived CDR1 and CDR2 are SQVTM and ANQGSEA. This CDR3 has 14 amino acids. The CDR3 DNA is TGCAGCGTGGGTCAGGCAGGGGGCTTCGCTGAAGCTTTCTTT. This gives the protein CSVGQAGGFAEAFF. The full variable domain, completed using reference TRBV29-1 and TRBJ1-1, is SAVISQKPSRDICQRGTSLTIQCQVDSQVTMMFWYRQQPGQSLTLIATANQGSEATYESGFVIDKFPISRPNLTFSTLTVSNMSPEDSSIYLCSVGQAGGFAEAFFGQGTRLTVV.

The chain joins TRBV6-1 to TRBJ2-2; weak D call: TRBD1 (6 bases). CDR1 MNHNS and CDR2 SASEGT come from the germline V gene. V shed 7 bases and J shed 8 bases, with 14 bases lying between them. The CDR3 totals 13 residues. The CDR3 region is CASMERGIGELFF. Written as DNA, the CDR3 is TGTGCCAGCATGGAGAGGGGGATTGGGGAGCTGTTTTTT.

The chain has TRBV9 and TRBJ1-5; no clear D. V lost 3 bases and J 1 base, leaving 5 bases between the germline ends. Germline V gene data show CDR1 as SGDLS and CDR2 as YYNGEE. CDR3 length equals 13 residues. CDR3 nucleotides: TGTGCCAGCAGCGGAACAAGCAATCAGCCCCAGCATTTT. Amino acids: CASSGTSNQPQHF. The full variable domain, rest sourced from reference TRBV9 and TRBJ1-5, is DSGVTQTPKHLITATGQRVTLRCSPRSGDLSVYWYQQSLDQGLQFLIQYYNGEERAKGNILERFSAQQFPDLHSELNLSSLELGDSALYFCASSGTSNQPQHFGDGTRLSIL.

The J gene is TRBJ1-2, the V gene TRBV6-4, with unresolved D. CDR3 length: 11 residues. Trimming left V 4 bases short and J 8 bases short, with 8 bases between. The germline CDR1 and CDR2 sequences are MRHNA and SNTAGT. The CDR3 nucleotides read TGTGCCAGCAGTGCGGGTTTCGGCTACACCTTC. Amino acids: CASSAGFGYTF.

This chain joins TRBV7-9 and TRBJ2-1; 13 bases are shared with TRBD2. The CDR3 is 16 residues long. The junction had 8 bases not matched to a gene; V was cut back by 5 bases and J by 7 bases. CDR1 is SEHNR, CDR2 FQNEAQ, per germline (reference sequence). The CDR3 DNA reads TGTGCCAGCAGCAACCCGACTAGCGGGAGGCTGAATGAGCAGTTCTTC. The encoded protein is CASSNPTSGRLNEQFF.

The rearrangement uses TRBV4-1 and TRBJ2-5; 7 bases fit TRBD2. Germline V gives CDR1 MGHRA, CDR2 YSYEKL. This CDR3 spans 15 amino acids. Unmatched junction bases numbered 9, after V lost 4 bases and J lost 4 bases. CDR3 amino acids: CASSRVRGEGETQYF. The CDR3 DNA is TGCGCCAGCAGCCGGGTTCGGGGGGAAGGAGAGACCCAGTACTTC.

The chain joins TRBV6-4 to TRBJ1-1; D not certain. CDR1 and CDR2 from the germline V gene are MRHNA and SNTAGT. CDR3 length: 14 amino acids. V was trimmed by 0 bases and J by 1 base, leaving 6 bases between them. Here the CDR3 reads CASSDSFRNTEAFF. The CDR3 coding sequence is TGTGCCAGCAGTGACTCCTTTCGGAACACTGAAGCTTTCTTT.

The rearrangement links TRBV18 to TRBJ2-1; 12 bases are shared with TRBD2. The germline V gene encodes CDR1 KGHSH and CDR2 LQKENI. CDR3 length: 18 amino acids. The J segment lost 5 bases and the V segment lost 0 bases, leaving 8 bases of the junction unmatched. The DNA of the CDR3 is TGTGCCAGCTCACCACCGTGGGCTAGCGGGAGGGGTGACAATGAGCAGTTCTTC. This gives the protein CASSPPWASGRGDNEQFF.

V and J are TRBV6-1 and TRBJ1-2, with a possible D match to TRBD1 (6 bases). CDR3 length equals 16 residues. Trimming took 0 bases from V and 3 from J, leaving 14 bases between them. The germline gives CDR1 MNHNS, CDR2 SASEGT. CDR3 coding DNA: TGTGCCAGCAGTGAAGCGGGGGCAAGGACCCACTATGGCTACACCTTC. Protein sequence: CASSEAGARTHYGYTF.

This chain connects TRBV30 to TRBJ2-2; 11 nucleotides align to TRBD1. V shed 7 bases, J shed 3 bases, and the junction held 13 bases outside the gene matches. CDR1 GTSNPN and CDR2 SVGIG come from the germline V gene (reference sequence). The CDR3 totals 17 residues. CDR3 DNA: TGTGCCTCTCATCCAGGACAGGGGGCTAGATACACCGGGGAGCTGTTTTTT. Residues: CASHPGQGARYTGELFF. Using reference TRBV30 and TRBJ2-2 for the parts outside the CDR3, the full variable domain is SQTIHQWPATLVQPVGSPLSLECTVEGTSNPNLYWYRQAAGRGLQLLFYSVGIGQISSEVPQNLSASRPQDRQFILSSKKLLLSDSGFYLCASHPGQGARYTGELFFGEGSRLTVL.

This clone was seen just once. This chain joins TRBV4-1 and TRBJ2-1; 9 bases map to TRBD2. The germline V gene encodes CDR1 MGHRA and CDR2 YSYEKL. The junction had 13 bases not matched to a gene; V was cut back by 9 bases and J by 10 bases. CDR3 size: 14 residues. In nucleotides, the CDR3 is TGCGCCAGTCGATCTAGCGGGACCGTCCGAGAGCAGTTCTTC. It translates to CASRSSGTVREQFF.

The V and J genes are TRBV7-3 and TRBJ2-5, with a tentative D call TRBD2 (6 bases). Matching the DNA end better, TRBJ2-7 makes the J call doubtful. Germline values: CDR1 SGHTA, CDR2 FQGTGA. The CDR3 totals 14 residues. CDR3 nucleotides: TGTGCCAGCAGCTTTGGGGGACTCCCCTACGAGCAGTACTTC. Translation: CASSFGGLPYEQYF.

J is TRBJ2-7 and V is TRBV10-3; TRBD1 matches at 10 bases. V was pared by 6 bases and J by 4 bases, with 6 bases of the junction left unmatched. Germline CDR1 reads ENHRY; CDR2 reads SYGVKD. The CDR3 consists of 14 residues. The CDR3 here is CAIRAGTGEYEQYF. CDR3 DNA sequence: TGTGCCATCAGAGCCGGGACAGGGGAATACGAGCAGTACTTC.

The CDR3 loop reads CASSQYSGQGFFRNTEAFF. Written as DNA, the CDR3 is TGTGCCAGCAGTCAATACTCGGGACAGGGGTTTTTCCGAAACACTGAAGCTTTCTTT. V and J are TRBV27 and TRBJ1-1, with 10 bases that match TRBD1. The V gene end was trimmed by 5 bases and the J gene end by 2 bases; junction bases not matched to a gene: 17. Germline values: CDR1 MNHEY, CDR2 SMNVEV (reference sequence). The CDR3 spans 19 residues.

The CDR3 here is CSVEDPARKYEQYF. The CDR3 nucleotides are TGCAGCGTTGAAGATCCTGCGCGAAAGTACGAGCAGTACTTC. The chain employs TRBV29-1 and TRBJ2-7; no reliable D call. Germline CDR1 reads SQVTM; CDR2 reads ANQGSEA. V lost 0 bases and J lost 4, with 13 bases in between. CDR3 size: 14 residues.

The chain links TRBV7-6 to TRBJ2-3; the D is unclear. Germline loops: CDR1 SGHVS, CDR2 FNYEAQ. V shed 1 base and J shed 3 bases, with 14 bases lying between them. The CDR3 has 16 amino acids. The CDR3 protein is CASSLVGRPETDTQYF. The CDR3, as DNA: TGTGCCAGCAGCTTAGTCGGCAGGCCTGAGACAGATACGCAGTATTTT.

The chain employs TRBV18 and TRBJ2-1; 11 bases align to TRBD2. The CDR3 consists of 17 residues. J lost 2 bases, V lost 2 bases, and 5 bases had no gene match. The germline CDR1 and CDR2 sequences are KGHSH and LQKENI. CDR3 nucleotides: TGTGCCAGCTCACCAACTCTAGCGGGAGGTCCCTACAATGAGCAGTTCTTC. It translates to CASSPTLAGGPYNEQFF.

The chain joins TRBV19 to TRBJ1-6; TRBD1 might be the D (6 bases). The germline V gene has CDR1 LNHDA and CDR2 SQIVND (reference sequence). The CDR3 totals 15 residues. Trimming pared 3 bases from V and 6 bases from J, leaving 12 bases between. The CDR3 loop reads CASSIRGAGNSPLHF. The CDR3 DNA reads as TGTGCCAGTAGTATCCGGGGGGCTGGTAATTCACCCCTCCACTTT.

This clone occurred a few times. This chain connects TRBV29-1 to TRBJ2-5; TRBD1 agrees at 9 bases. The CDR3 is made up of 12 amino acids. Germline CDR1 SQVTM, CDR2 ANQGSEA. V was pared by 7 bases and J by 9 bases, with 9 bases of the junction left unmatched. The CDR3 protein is CSAGGTGLAQYF. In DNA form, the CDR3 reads TGCAGCGCCGGAGGGACAGGGTTGGCCCAGTACTTC.